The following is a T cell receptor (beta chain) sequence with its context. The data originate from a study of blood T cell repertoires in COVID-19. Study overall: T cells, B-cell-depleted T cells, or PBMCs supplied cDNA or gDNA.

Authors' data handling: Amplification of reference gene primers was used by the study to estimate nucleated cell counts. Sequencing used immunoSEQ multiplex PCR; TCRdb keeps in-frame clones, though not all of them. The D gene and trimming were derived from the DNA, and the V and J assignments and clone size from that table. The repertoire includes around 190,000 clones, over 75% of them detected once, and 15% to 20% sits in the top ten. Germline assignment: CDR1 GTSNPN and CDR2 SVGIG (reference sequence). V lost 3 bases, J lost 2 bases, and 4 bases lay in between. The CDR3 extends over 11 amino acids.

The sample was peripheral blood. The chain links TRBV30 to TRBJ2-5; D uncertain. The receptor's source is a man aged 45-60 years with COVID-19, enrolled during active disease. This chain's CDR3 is CAWRQQETQYF. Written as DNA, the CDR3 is TGTGCCTGGAGGCAGCAAGAGACCCAGTACTTC.